This T cell receptor beta chain was identified during a study of cytomegalovirus exposure and HLA in healthy donors. Study details: Inside one of the first data releases sat about 85 million unique TCRs taken from HLA-typed donors.

Worth noting for this clone: Its antigen is still unknown.

Overall study results and limits: High sensitivity and specificity were reportedly achieved when the classifier diagnosed cytomegalovirus status.

Researchers ran the PCR with 60 Vbeta and 13 Jbeta primers. Per the study methods: In a later analysis, 8.5 million to 14 million of 65 million to 80 million unique beta chains occurred in at least two donors. Sequencing used immunoSEQ multiplex PCR; TCRdb keeps in-frame clones, though not all of them. V, J and clone size derive from that table, while D and trimming were established from the DNA sequence. The sample features about 40,000 clones, with about 6.4% in its top ten. The V segment lost 6 bases and the J segment 6 bases; nucleotides outside the gene matches: 2. The germline CDR1 and CDR2 sequences are SQVTM and ANQGSEA. CDR3 length: 11 residues.

The V gene is TRBV29-1, the J gene TRBJ1-2; 9 bases are shared with TRBD1. The material sequenced was PBMCs. This sequence was found in a human donor in good health. For the CDR3, the DNA is TGCAGCGTCCGGACAGGGGATGGCTACACCTTC. Translating it yields CSVRTGDGYTF.